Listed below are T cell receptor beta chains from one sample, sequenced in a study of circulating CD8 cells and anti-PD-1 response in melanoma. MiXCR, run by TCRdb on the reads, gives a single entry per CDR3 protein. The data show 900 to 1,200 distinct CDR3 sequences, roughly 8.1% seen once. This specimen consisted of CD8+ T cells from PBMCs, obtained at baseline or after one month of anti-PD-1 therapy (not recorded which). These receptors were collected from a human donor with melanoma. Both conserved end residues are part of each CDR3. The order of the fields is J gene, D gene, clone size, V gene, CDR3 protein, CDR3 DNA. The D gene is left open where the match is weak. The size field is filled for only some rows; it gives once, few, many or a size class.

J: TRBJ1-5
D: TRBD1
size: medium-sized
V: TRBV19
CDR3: CASTLTGAGSNQPQHF
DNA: TGTGCCAGTACTTTGACAGGGGCAGGCAGCAATCAGCCCCAGCATTTT

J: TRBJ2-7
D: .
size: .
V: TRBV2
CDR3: CACSENPGLSYEQYF
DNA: TGTGCCTGCAGTGAAAATCCGGGCCTATCCTACGAGCAGTACTTC

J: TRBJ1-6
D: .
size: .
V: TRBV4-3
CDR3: CASSQEPWQGNSPLHF
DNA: TGCGCCAGCAGCCAAGAACCTTGGCAGGGTAATTCACCCCTCCACTTT

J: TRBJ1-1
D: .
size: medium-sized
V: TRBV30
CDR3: CAWSEENTEAFF
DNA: TGTGCCTGGAGTGAGGAGAACACTGAAGCTTTCTTT

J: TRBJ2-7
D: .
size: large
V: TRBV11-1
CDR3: CASSFRGNQREQYF
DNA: TGTGCCAGCAGCTTCCGAGGGAACCAGCGCGAGCAGTACTTC

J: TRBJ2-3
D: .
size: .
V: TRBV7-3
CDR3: CASSLSGGSVDTQYF
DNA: TGTGCCAGCAGCTTATCAGGGGGGTCCGTAGATACGCAGTATTTT

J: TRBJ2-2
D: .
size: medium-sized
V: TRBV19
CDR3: CASTLAEYTGELFF
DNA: TGTGCCAGTACATTAGCGGAGTACACCGGGGAGCTGTTTTTT

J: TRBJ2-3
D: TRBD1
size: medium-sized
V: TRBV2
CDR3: CASTQGTATDTQYF
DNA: TGTGCCAGCACCCAGGGGACAGCCACAGATACGCAGTATTTT

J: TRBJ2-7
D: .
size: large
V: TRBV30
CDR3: CAWSRGGPVYEQYF
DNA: TGTGCCTGGAGCAGGGGGGGACCCGTCTACGAGCAGTACTTC

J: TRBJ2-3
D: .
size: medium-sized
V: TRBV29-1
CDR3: CSPERREVTDTQYF
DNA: TGCAGCCCCGAGAGGCGGGAAGTGACAGATACGCAGTATTTT

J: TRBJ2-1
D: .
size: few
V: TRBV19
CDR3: CASSPWGRGGYNEQFF
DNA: TGTGCCAGTAGTCCATGGGGGCGGGGCGGCTACAATGAGCAGTTCTTC

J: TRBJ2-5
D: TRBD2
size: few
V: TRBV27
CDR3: CASGPLAGGLETQYF
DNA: TGTGCCAGCGGACCCTTAGCGGGGGGGCTAGAGACCCAGTACTTC

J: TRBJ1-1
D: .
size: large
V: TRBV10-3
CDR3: CAISEGSGEAFF
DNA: TGTGCCATCAGTGAAGGTAGCGGTGAAGCTTTCTTT

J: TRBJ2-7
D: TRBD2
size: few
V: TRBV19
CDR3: CASSIRGDYEQYF
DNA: TGTGCCAGTAGTATCCGGGGGGACTACGAGCAGTACTTC

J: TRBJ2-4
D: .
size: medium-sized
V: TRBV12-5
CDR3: CASGSWGHYAQYF
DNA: TGTGCTAGTGGTTCCTGGGGGCACTACGCTCAGTACTTC

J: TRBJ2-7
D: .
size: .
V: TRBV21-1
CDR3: CASSKAGQGPYEQYF
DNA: TGTGCCAGCAGCAAAGCGGGACAGGGGCCCTACGAGCAGTACTTC